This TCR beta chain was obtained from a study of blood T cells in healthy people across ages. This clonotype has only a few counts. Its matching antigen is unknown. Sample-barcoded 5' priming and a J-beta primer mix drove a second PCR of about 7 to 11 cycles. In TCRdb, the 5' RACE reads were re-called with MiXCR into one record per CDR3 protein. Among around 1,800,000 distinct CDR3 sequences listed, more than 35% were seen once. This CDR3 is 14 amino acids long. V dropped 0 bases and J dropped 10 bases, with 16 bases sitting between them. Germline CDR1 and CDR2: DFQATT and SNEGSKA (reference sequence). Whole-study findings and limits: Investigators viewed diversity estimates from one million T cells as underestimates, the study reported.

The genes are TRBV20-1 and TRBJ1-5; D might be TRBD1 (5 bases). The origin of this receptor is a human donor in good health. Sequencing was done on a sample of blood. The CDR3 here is CSARDLTARGPQHF. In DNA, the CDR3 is TGCAGTGCTAGAGACCTGACAGCCCGGGGACCCCAGCATTTT.